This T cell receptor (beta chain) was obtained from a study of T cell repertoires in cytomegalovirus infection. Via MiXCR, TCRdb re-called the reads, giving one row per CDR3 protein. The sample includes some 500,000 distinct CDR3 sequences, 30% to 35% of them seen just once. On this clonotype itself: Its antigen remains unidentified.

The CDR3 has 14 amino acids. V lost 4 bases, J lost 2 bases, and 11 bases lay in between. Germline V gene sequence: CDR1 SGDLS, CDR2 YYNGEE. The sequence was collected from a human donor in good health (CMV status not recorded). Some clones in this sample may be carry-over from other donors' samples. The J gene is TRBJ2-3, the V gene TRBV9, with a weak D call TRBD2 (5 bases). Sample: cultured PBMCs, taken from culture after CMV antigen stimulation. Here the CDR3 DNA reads TGTGCCAGCAGCCCGGAGACTATCACAGATACGCAGTATTTT. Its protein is CASSPETITDTQYF.